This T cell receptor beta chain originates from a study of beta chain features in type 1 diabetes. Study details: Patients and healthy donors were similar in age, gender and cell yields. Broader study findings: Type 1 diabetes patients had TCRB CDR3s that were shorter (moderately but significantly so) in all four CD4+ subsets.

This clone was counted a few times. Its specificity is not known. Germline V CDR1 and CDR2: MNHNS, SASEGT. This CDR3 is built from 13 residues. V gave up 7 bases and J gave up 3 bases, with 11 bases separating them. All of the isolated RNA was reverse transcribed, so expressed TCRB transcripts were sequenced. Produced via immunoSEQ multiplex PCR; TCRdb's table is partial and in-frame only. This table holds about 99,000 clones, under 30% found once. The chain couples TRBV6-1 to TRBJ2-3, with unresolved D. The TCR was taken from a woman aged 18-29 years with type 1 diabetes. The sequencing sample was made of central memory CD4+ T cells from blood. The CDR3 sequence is CASTRDGTDTQYF. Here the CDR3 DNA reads TGTGCCAGCACGCGAGACGGGACAGATACGCAGTATTTT.